A single T cell receptor (beta chain) is shown here with its context. The antigen remains unidentified. Newly diagnosed hyperthyroidism, duration under 2 months, in patients aged 18 to 65. Uncontrolled infections, other autoimmune diseases, pregnancy or lactation led to exclusion of patients. Predating any ophthalmopathy symptoms, the blood sample was taken at first hyperthyroidism diagnosis. The sample belongs to a study of T cells in Graves' hyperthyroidism and ophthalmopathy. Broader study findings: Expanded thyroid clonotypes (above 0.001) were mostly also found in blood.

RNA transcripts provided the source from which TCR beta CDR3 regions were amplified. A set of HTBI primers served as the primers for a first-round RT-PCR of the TCR CDR3. MiXCR was run by TCRdb on the multiplex PCR reads, yielding one entry per CDR3 protein. The sample holds 40,000 or so distinct CDR3 sequences, just under 50% seen once. The TCR originated in a woman in her forties or fifties with Graves' hyperthyroidism that later progressed to Graves' ophthalmopathy. The sequencing input was blood.

The CDR3: CAIKSGSGNQPQYF. CDR3 DNA: TGTGCCATCAAAAGCGGCAGTGGCAATCAGCCCCAGTACTTC. This rearrangement joins TRBV10-3 to TRBJ2-5; possible D gene TRBD2, 5 bases. Germline V gives CDR1 ENHRY, CDR2 SYGVKD. The CDR3 is 14 amino acids. Between the trimmed V and J ends, which lost 7 bases and 9 bases, there was a span of 21 bases.